This is a list of T cell receptor beta chains from one sample in a study of T cells in Graves' hyperthyroidism and ophthalmopathy. TCRdb itself ran the multiplex PCR reads through MiXCR, one entry per CDR3 protein. The table includes a few hundred thousand distinct CDR3 sequences, 14% to 15% detected once. What was sequenced was blood. These receptors were taken from a woman aged 25 to 45 with Graves' hyperthyroidism. The CDR3 runs from the conserved cysteine through the conserved F or W. A D gene is named only where the DNA matches it firmly. Clone size is given for some rows only: seen once, a few or many times, or a class if the clone is expanded.

J gene | clone size | D gene | V gene | CDR3 protein | CDR3 DNA
TRBJ1-1 | many | . | TRBV12-5 | CASGFDSEAFF | TGTGCTAGTGGTTTTGATTCTGAAGCTTTCTTT
TRBJ1-1 | few | . | TRBV5-1 | CASSLTVVAEAFF | TGCGCCAGCAGCTTGACAGTTGTTGCTGAAGCTTTCTTT
TRBJ1-1 | many | TRBD1 | TRBV9 | CASSGPDRGFTEAFF | TGTGCCAGCAGCGGCCCAGACAGGGGATTCACTGAAGCTTTCTTT
TRBJ1-1 | many | . | TRBV6-2/TRBV6-3 | CASRIQGYTEAFF | TGTGCCAGCAGAATACAGGGTTACACTGAAGCTTTCTTT
TRBJ1-1 | many | TRBD1 | TRBV27 | CASSGETGMTEAFF | TGTGCCAGCAGTGGAGAGACAGGGATGACTGAAGCTTTCTTT
TRBJ2-7 | many | . | TRBV28 | CASSPRAEPGAYEQYF | TGTGCCAGCAGTCCTCGGGCCGAACCGGGGGCCTACGAGCAGTACTTC
TRBJ2-3 | many | TRBD2 | TRBV10-1 | CASRASGDTDTQYF | TGCGCCAGCAGGGCTAGCGGGGACACAGATACGCAGTATTTT
TRBJ2-2 | . | TRBD2 | TRBV20-1 | CSARNSGRPANTGELFF | TGCAGTGCTAGAAACAGCGGGAGGCCCGCGAACACCGGGGAGCTGTTTTTT
TRBJ2-7 | . | . | TRBV5-4 | CATMGWGPSYEQYF | TGTGCCACAATGGGCTGGGGCCCTTCCTACGAGCAGTACTTC
TRBJ2-3 | . | . | TRBV18 | CASSPRRTETGTQYF | TGTGCCAGCTCACCAAGGAGAACGGAAACAGGTACGCAGTATTTT
TRBJ2-1 | many | . | TRBV12-3/TRBV12-4 | CASSSTGLANEQFF | TGTGCCAGCAGTTCTACGGGACTGGCCAATGAGCAGTTCTTC
TRBJ2-7 | many | . | TRBV20-1 | CTVGQAYEQYF | TGCACAGTCGGTCAGGCCTACGAGCAGTACTTC
TRBJ1-1 | few | . | TRBV10-3 | CAISESYRTMNTEAFF | TGTGCCATCAGTGAGTCTTACAGGACCATGAACACTGAAGCTTTCTTT
TRBJ1-2 | few | TRBD1 | TRBV5-8 | CASSPRDSYGYTF | TGTGCCAGCAGCCCGCGGGACAGCTATGGCTACACCTTC
TRBJ2-1 | many | TRBD1 | TRBV27 | CASSSPDRDSKNEQFF | TGTGCCAGCAGTTCCCCCGACCGGGACAGTAAAAATGAGCAGTTCTTC
TRBJ1-6 | many | . | TRBV28 | CASKGGQYNSPLHF | TGTGCCAGCAAAGGTGGACAGTATAATTCACCCCTCCACTTT
TRBJ1-5 | few | TRBD1 | TRBV5-8 | CASRLGQGDGGPNQPQHF | TGTGCCAGCAGGTTGGGACAGGGGGATGGTGGTCCCAATCAGCCCCAGCATTTT
TRBJ2-2 | many | . | TRBV28 | CASSLLSHNTGELFF | TGTGCCAGCAGTTTATTGTCCCACAACACCGGGGAGCTGTTTTTT
TRBJ2-3 | many | . | TRBV2 | CASSRTQSGTDTQYF | TGTGCCAGCAGTCGGACCCAATCTGGCACAGATACGCAGTATTTT
TRBJ1-3 | . | . | TRBV5-1 | CASSLNGAGAGNTIYF | TGCGCCAGCAGCTTGAACGGGGCCGGGGCTGGAAACACCATATATTTT
TRBJ1-5 | many | TRBD1 | TRBV20-1 | CSATTGVAQPQHF | TGCAGTGCCACTACAGGGGTGGCTCAGCCCCAGCATTTT
TRBJ2-1 | many | TRBD1 | TRBV12-3/TRBV12-4 | CASRGTGGSYNEQFF | TGTGCCAGCAGGGGGACAGGGGGCTCCTACAATGAGCAGTTCTTC
TRBJ2-5 | many | . | TRBV6-1 | CASSPWGSGYQETQYF | TGTGCCAGCAGCCCCTGGGGTTCAGGGTACCAAGAGACCCAGTACTTC
TRBJ2-3 | many | TRBD1 | TRBV28 | CASSIFRGPSTDTQYF | TGTGCCAGCAGTATATTCAGGGGGCCAAGCACAGATACGCAGTATTTT
TRBJ1-2 | . | . | TRBV28 | CASSLGRRSYTF | TGTGCCAGCAGTCTCGGGAGACGGAGCTACACCTTC
TRBJ2-5 | . | TRBD2 | TRBV11-3 | CASTTWTSGSFQETQYF | TGTGCCAGCACCACGTGGACTAGCGGGAGCTTCCAAGAGACCCAGTACTTC
TRBJ2-3 | many | . | TRBV3-1 | CASSPRGRTSTDTQYF | TGTGCCAGCAGCCCCCGAGGACGTACTAGCACAGATACGCAGTATTTT
TRBJ2-1 | . | . | TRBV9 | CASSSGPYNEQFF | TGTGCCAGCAGCTCCGGTCCCTACAATGAGCAGTTCTTC
TRBJ2-3 | many | TRBD1 | TRBV7-8 | CASSWQGANTDTQYF | TGTGCCAGCAGCTGGCAGGGGGCGAACACAGATACGCAGTATTTT
TRBJ2-3 | many | TRBD2 | TRBV6-6 | CASSYSAGGATDTQYF | TGTGCCAGCAGTTACTCCGCGGGGGGCGCGACAGATACGCAGTATTTT
TRBJ2-3 | few | TRBD2 | TRBV20-1 | CSASSGITQNTQYF | TGCAGTGCTTCGAGCGGGATTACACAAAATACGCAGTATTTT
TRBJ2-5 | many | . | TRBV6-6 | CASSYGPGPKEKETQYF | TGTGCCAGCAGTTACGGTCCAGGGCCCAAAGAGAAAGAGACCCAGTACTTC
TRBJ2-1 | . | TRBD2 | TRBV7-3 | CASSQRTSGRGGNEQSF | TGTGCCAGCAGCCAACGGACTAGCGGGAGGGGGGGGAATGAGCAGTCCTTC
TRBJ2-2 | . | . | TRBV14 | CASSQRSGQSGELFF | TGTGCCAGCAGCCAACGAAGCGGCCAAAGCGGGGAGCTGTTTTTT
TRBJ2-2 | few | . | TRBV10-2 | CASSEVSVNTGELFF | TGCGCCAGCAGTGAGGTTTCAGTGAACACCGGGGAGCTGTTTTTT
TRBJ1-3 | . | . | TRBV29-1 | CSVDDGSGNTIYF | TGCAGCGTTGATGACGGCTCTGGAAACACCATATATTTT
TRBJ2-7 | many | TRBD2 | TRBV6-1 | CASRTSGTSYEQYF | TGTGCCAGCAGGACTAGCGGGACTTCCTACGAGCAGTACTTC
TRBJ2-7 | . | TRBD1 | TRBV30 | CAWSRGQGIGEQYF | TGTGCCTGGAGTAGGGGACAGGGGATAGGCGAGCAGTACTTC
TRBJ2-1 | many | . | TRBV27 | CASSPDGELFF | TGTGCCAGCAGCCCCGACGGGGAGCTGTTCTTC
TRBJ1-4 | . | . | TRBV7-9 | CASSLERETNEKLFF | TGTGCCAGCAGCTTAGAACGGGAAACTAATGAAAAACTGTTTTTT
TRBJ2-7 | many | . | TRBV6-5 | CASSYRGGTGGDEQYF | TGTGCCAGCAGTTACCGGGGGGGAACAGGGGGCGACGAGCAGTACTTC
TRBJ2-6 | many | . | TRBV10-3 | CAIMGTGANVLTF | TGTGCCATCATGGGGACCGGGGCCAACGTCCTGACTTTC